The following is a T cell receptor beta chain sequence with its context. The antigen remains undetermined. The assay used deep level. The assay was immunoSEQ multiplex PCR, and TCRdb's table has in-frame clones only and misses some. The sample has millions of clones, over 85% seen once; the top ten hold 0.39%. Each sample came from a Caucasian adult donor living in Nashville, Tennessee. The sample originates from a study of shared clonotypes between healthy human individuals. General observations from the study: Only blood was sampled, and tissue TCR repertoires likely differ from blood ones. Memory subsets generally showed smaller estimated richness than naive subsets did.

Trimming removed 0 bases from V and 4 bases from J, with 9 bases in between. This CDR3 region has 14 residues. Looked up from germline, CDR1 is GTSNPN and CDR2 is SVGIG (reference sequence). The sequenced material came from naive CD4+ T cells from PBMCs. Indicated subset: CD45RA+ positively selected. The origin of this receptor is a man aged 18 to 30 in good health. Some clones in this sample may be carry-over from other donors' samples. The chain is built from TRBV30 and TRBJ1-4; no reliable D call. CDR3 DNA sequence: TGTGCCTGGAGTGTAGTTAGGGATAATGAAAAACTGTTTTTT. The encoded protein is CAWSVVRDNEKLFF.